This T cell receptor (beta chain) was sequenced for a study of radiotherapy plus CTLA-4 blockade in lung cancer. V was clipped by 3 bases and J by 0 bases, with 11 bases between them. Germline CDR1 LNHDA, CDR2 SQIVND (reference sequence). The CDR3 covers 15 residues. Measured with immunoSEQ multiplex PCR; TCRdb has only the in-frame clones, and not every one. The sample shows 35,000 to 50,000 clones, 65% to 70% of them seen only once. Study-wide points: In blood, tumor-derived TCR clones expanded after radiotherapy plus ipilimumab. Increased serum interferon-beta after radiation also reportedly predicted response strongly.

On this clone: Its antigen is as yet unknown.

The sample consisted of peripheral blood, taken from a patient treated with radiotherapy plus ipilimumab. The chain links TRBV19 to TRBJ2-5, with D possibly TRBD1 on 5 matching bases. This sequence was found in a human donor with non-small cell lung cancer who had a partial response to radiotherapy plus ipilimumab. The CDR3 here is CASSISGLYQETQYF. The DNA of the CDR3 is TGTGCCAGTAGTATCTCAGGGCTCTACCAAGAGACCCAGTACTTC.